This T cell receptor beta chain was sequenced for a study of T cells after posttransplantation cyclophosphamide (TCRdb year 2016). Describing the broader study: The study tracked T cell repertoire reconstitution by TRB sequencing after myeloablative bone marrow transplantation using posttransplantation cyclophosphamide as GVHD prophylaxis. Antigen receptor sequencing was done on samples from around 32 PTCy-treated patients and from approximately 15 related bone marrow donors of those patients. TRB sequencing was performed on blood from all 35 or so PTCy patients with 1-year posttransplant specimens. In 3 patients, up to about 3 additional blood samples taken between 2 and 5.2 years after transplant also underwent TRB sequencing, as did pretransplant blood from a handful of patients. Because TRA and TRB clonality were tightly correlated in 9 samples, subsequent TCR analyses were focused on TRB only. Public TRB sequences were checked against a database of over 3,600 sequences associated with responses to pathogens, tumor antigens, self-antigens and alloantigens. Paper-wide results and their limitations: At 1-2 months, donor-recipient similarity was low but rose over the first year, and the later blood repertoires were often dominated by donor CD8+ memory clones. The TRB repertoires of T cells infiltrating skin or GI tract showed only limited overlap with the TRB repertoires of T cells in blood. Across roughly 45 patients, recipient CMV seropositivity and CMV reactivation were highly associated with TRB clonality; PTCy diversity was similar to CNI/methotrexate controls.

The control cohort was some 10 patients given myeloablative marrow transplants with methotrexate plus a calcineurin inhibitor, sampled 1 year after transplant. Mononuclear cells from peripheral blood and bone marrow were separated by Ficoll-Hypaque density centrifugation and then cryopreserved. Concerning this clone itself: Its recognized antigen is unknown. Base qualities were left out, and no much larger clone turns up one base away.

At the junction V is shortened by 4 bases and J by 0 bases, with 11 bases in between. CDR1 and CDR2 were assigned from the germline V gene as SGDLS and YYNGEE. Including the terminal cysteine and phenylalanine, the CDR3 comprises 15 residues. The kept DNA is CDR3 alone, 45 bases in frame from the first base. Genomic DNA was used for TRB sequencing, which was performed with the immunoSEQ assay at survey resolution or with the hsTCRB kit. As for the authors' bioinformatics: The immunoSEQ software handled initial read processing, and the LymphoSeq R package was used for repertoire analyses. Clonality was computed as 1 minus normalized Shannon entropy; Gini coefficient was also calculated for each TRB dataset. To infer phenotypes in unsorted samples, TRB sequences from sorted subsets of the recipient or donor were mapped onto the unsorted samples of the same recipient. Entries here come from immuneACCESS through TCRdb and include only in-frame sequences with V and J called. Some clones fail to appear in such tables; in the studies checked, an unresolved V gene covers under half of the shortfall, and the cause of the remainder is unknown. That table furnishes V, J and clone size, whereas the DNA furnished D and trimming. Present in this sample are about 12,000 clones, approximately 80% of which were seen just once. The ten largest account for roughly 3.7% of the sample.

The chain was built from TRBV9 and TRBJ1-3; perhaps TRBD1 is the D gene, with 5 bases matching. The specimen comprised PBMCs, sampled about 370 days after allogeneic stem cell transplant with calcineurin inhibitor and methotrexate. This TCR was recovered from a young adult male patient who received an allogeneic stem cell transplant from an unrelated donor, was CMV-positive, and had acute GVHD only. In transplant recipients, some T cells may be of donor rather than host origin. At the DNA level, the sequence is TGTGCCAGCAGCTCAGGGTTTTCCTCTGGAAACACCATATATTTT. This is translated as CASSSGFSSGNTIYF.